Below, 14 T cell receptor beta chains from the same sample are listed, as sequenced in a study of blood T cell repertoires in COVID-19. Assay used: immunoSEQ multiplex PCR; TCRdb lists only in-frame clones, some missing. The table has tens of thousands of clones, roughly 88% seen once. The sequencing input was peripheral blood. All receptors come from a human donor in a cohort sampled during active COVID-19.

The genes are TRBV28 and TRBJ1-5; D is unclear. Germline CDR1 reads MDHEN; CDR2 reads SYDVKM. V gave up 7 bases and J gave up 0 bases, with 28 bases separating them. There are 20 residues in the CDR3. This CDR3 is CASNARRGRQAINSNQPQHF. In nucleotides, the CDR3 is TGTGCCAGCAACGCTAGACGAGGGAGACAAGCGATCAATAGCAATCAGCCCCAGCATTTT.

V and J are TRBV12-5 and TRBJ2-3, with D possibly matching TRBD2 (6 bases). The germline gives CDR1 LGHNT, CDR2 FRNRAP. Trimming removed 6 bases at V and 6 bases at J, with 16 bases between. This CDR3 is 14 amino acids long. As DNA, the CDR3 is TGTGCTAGTGGCCGGGACTCCCCTCGGGATACGCAGTATTTT. Its translation: CASGRDSPRDTQYF.

The rearrangement joins TRBV6-1 to TRBJ1-2; 7 bases line up with TRBD1. The CDR3 contains 12 residues. The J segment lost 8 bases and the V segment lost 3 bases, leaving 3 bases of the junction unmatched. Germline V gene sequence: CDR1 MNHNS, CDR2 SASEGT. CDR3 DNA: TGTGCCAGCAGTGAGACAGGGATGGGCTACACCTTC. Translated, it gives CASSETGMGYTF.

V is TRBV24-1 and J is TRBJ2-1; D ambiguous. Deletions cut 3 bases from V and 5 bases from J, with 10 bases between. Germline V lookup: CDR1 KGHDR, CDR2 SFDVKD. CDR3 size: 14 residues. For the CDR3, the DNA is TGTGCCACCAGTGATGTCGACAAACACAATGAGCAGTTCTTC. This encodes CATSDVDKHNEQFF.

The chain combines TRBV7-2 with TRBJ1-1; unclear D gene. V lost 0 bases, J lost 0 bases, and 8 bases lay in between. CDR1 SGHTA and CDR2 FQGNSA come from the germline V gene. The CDR3 runs 15 residues. This CDR3 is CASSLAGGVNTEAFF. In DNA form, the CDR3 reads TGTGCCAGCAGCTTAGCCGGCGGAGTGAACACTGAAGCTTTCTTT. Based on the CDR3 plus reference TRBV7-2 and TRBJ1-1, the full variable domain is GAGVSQSPSNKVTEKGKDVELRCDPISGHTALYWYRQSLGQGLEFLIYFQGNSAPDKSGLPSDRFSAERTGGSVSTLTIQRTQQEDSAVYLCASSLAGGVNTEAFFGQGTRLTVV.

The V gene is TRBV11-3, the J gene TRBJ1-1; D remains ambiguous. The length of the CDR3 is 12 residues. Germline CDR1 SGHNT, CDR2 YENEEA. V was trimmed by 1 base and J by 3 bases, leaving 3 bases between them. The CDR3 DNA reads as TGTGCCAGCAGCTTAGGAGACACTGAAGCTTTCTTT. Its protein product is CASSLGDTEAFF.

This clone showed up just once. The CDR3 loop reads CASSLLQANTEAFF. The DNA for the CDR3 is TGCGCCAGCAGCTTGTTGCAGGCCAACACTGAAGCTTTCTTT. V and J are TRBV5-1 and TRBJ1-1; D is unclear. With 1 base removed from V and 2 bases from J, the gap between germline ends came to 9 bases. Germline V CDR1 and CDR2: SGHRS, YFSETQ. This CDR3 comprises 14 residues. The whole variable domain, filled in from reference TRBV5-1 and TRBJ1-1, reads KAGVTQTPRYLIKTRGQQVTLSCSPISGHRSVSWYQQTPGQGLQFLFEYFSETQRNKGNFPGRFSGRQFSNSRSEMNVSTLELGDSALYLCASSLLQANTEAFFGQGTRLTVV.

This chain links TRBV29-1 with TRBJ2-1; D not certain. Germline values: CDR1 SQVTM, CDR2 ANQGSEA. The V and J ends lost 4 bases and 0 bases respectively, with 10 bases between them. The CDR3 totals 14 residues. The CDR3 sequence: CSVVSGSSYNEQFF. In nucleotides, the CDR3 is TGCAGCGTTGTCTCAGGATCCTCCTACAATGAGCAGTTCTTC.

The chain combines TRBV6-5 with TRBJ2-7; TRBD2 aligns across 7 bases. The CDR3 is 16 amino acids. V shed 2 bases, J shed 0 bases, and the junction held 7 bases outside the gene matches. In germline, CDR1 is MNHEY, CDR2 SVGAGI. This CDR3 is CASSYGRLADSYEQYF. CDR3 nucleotide sequence: TGTGCCAGCAGTTACGGTCGGCTAGCGGACTCCTACGAGCAGTACTTC.

The genes are TRBV6-5 and TRBJ1-1; D is perhaps TRBD1 (5 bases). CDR1 and CDR2 (germline): MNHEY, SVGAGI. V was trimmed by 1 base and J by 4 bases, leaving 13 bases between them. The CDR3 is 15 amino acids. The CDR3, as DNA: TGTGCCAGCAGTTACTTCCGGACCGGGGGCACTGAAGCTTTCTTT. Amino acid sequence: CASSYFRTGGTEAFF.

This chain uses TRBV18 with TRBJ2-6, with a weak D call TRBD1 (6 bases). Trimming removed 2 bases at V and 4 bases at J, with 21 bases between. Per germline, CDR1 KGHSH and CDR2 LQKENI. The CDR3 runs 19 residues. The DNA for the CDR3 is TGTGCCAGCTCACCAATGAAAATGGCAGGGGCTACGGGGGCCAACGTCCTGACTTTC. Amino acid sequence: CASSPMKMAGATGANVLTF. The full variable domain, completed using reference TRBV18 and TRBJ2-6, is NAGVMQNPRHLVRRRGQEARLRCSPMKGHSHVYWYRQLPEEGLKFMVYLQKENIIDESGMPKERFSAEFPKEGPSILRIQQVVRGDSAAYFCASSPMKMAGATGANVLTFGAGSRLTVL.

The chain has TRBV18 and TRBJ2-5; TRBD1 matches at 9 bases. The J segment lost 1 base and the V segment lost 1 base, leaving 7 bases of the junction unmatched. CDR3 size: 17 residues. Looked up from germline, CDR1 is KGHSH and CDR2 is LQKENI. CDR3 nucleotides: TGTGCCAGCTCACCACTTTCAACAGGGGGCCTCCAAGAGACCCAGTACTTC. It is translated as CASSPLSTGGLQETQYF.

The chain uses TRBV5-1 and TRBJ2-7; no clear D gene. V was pared by 1 base and J by 6 bases, with 5 bases between. Germline V gene data show CDR1 as SGHRS and CDR2 as YFSETQ. This CDR3 comprises 11 residues. The CDR3 region is CASSLNGEQYF. In DNA form, the CDR3 reads TGCGCCAGCAGCTTGAACGGCGAGCAGTACTTC.

The chain employs TRBV4-1 and TRBJ2-5, with D tentatively TRBD2 (5 bases). Trimming cost V 5 bases and J 5 bases, with 18 bases left between them. Germline values: CDR1 MGHRA, CDR2 YSYEKL. The CDR3 runs 15 residues. CDR3 in amino acids: CASSIRVPSGETQYF. CDR3 nucleotide sequence: TGCGCCAGCAGCATCCGGGTCCCGTCGGGGGAGACCCAGTACTTC.